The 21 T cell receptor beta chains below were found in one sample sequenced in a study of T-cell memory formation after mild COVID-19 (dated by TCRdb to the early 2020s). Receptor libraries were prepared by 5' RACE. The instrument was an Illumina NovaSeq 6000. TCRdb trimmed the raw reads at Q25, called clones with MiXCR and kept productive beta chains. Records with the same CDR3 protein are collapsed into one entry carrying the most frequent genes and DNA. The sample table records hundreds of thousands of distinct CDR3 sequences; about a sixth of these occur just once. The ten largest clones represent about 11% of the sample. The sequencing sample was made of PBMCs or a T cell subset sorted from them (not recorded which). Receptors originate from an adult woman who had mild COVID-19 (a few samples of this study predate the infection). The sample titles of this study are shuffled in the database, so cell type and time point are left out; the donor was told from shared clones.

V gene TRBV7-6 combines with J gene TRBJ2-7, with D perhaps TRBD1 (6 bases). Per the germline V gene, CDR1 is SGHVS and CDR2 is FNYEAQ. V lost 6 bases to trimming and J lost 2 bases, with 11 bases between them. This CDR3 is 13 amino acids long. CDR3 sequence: CASSQGSAYEQYF. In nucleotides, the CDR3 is TGTGCCAGCAGTCAGGGGAGCGCCTACGAGCAGTACTTC.

For the CDR3, the DNA is TGCGCCAGCAGCACGGACAGGGTTGAGACTGAAGCTTTCTTT. Translating gives CASSTDRVETEAFF. This chain joins TRBV5-1 and TRBJ1-1; 8 bases fit TRBD1. CDR1 SGHRS and CDR2 YFSETQ come from the germline V gene. V dropped 4 bases and J dropped 5; count of bases not matched to a gene: 7. CDR3 length: 14 residues. Full variable domain (remainder filled in from reference TRBV5-1 and TRBJ1-1): KAGVTQTPRYLIKTRGQQVTLSCSPISGHRSVSWYQQTPGQGLQFLFEYFSETQRNKGNFPGRFSGRQFSNSRSEMNVSTLELGDSALYLCASSTDRVETEAFFGQGTRLTVV.

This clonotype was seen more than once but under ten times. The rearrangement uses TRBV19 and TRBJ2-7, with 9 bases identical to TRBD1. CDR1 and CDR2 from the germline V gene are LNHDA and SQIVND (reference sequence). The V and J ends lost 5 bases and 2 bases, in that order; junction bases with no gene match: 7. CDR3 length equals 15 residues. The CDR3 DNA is TGTGCCAGTAGTGCCCCCGGGACAGGGACCTACGAGCAGTACTTC. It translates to CASSAPGTGTYEQYF.

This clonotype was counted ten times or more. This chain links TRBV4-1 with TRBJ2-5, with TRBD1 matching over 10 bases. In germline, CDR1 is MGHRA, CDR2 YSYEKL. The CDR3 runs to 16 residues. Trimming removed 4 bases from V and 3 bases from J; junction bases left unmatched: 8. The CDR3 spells CASSPLGQGSEETQYF. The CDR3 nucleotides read TGCGCCAGCAGCCCGCTGGGACAGGGGAGTGAAGAGACCCAGTACTTC.

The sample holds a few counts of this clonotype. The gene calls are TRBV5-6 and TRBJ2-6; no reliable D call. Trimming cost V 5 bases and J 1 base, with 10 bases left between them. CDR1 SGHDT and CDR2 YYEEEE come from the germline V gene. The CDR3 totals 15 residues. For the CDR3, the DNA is TGTGCCAGCAGGACCTCGGTATCTGGGGCCAACGTCCTGACTTTC. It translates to CASRTSVSGANVLTF.

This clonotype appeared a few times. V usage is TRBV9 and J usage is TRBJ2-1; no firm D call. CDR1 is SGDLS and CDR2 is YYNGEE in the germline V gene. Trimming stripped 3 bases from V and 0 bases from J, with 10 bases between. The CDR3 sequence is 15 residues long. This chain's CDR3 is CASSASGASYNEQFF. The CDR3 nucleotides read TGTGCCAGCAGCGCATCCGGAGCCTCCTACAATGAGCAGTTCTTC.

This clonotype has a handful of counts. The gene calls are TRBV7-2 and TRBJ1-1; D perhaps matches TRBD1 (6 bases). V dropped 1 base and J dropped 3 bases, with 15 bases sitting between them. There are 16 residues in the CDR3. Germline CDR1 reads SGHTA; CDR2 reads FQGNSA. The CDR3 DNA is TGTGCCAGCAGCTTAGAGGGGACAAGGAGGCACACTGAAGCTTTCTTT. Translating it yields CASSLEGTRRHTEAFF.

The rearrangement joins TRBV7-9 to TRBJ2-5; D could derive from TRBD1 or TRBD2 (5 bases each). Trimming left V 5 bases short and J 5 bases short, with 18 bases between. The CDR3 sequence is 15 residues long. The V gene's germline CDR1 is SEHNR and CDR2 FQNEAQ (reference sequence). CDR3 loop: CASSPTGARVETQYF. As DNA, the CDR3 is TGTGCCAGCAGCCCTACCGGGGCCCGAGTCGAGACCCAGTACTTC.

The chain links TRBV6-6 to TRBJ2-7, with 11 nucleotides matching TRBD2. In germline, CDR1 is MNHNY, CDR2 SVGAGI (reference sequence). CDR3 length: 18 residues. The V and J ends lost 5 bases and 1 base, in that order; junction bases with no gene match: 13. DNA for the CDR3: TGTGCCAGCAGTCCCCGGCTAGCGGGAGGCCCTTTATCCTACGAGCAGTACTTC. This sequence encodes CASSPRLAGGPLSYEQYF.

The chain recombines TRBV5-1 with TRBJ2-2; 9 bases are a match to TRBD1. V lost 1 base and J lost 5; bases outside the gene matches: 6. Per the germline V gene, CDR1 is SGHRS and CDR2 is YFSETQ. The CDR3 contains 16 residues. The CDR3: CASSLLAGQGTGELFF. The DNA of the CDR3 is TGCGCCAGCAGCTTGCTGGCGGGACAGGGTACCGGGGAGCTGTTTTTT. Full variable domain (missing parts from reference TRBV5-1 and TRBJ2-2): KAGVTQTPRYLIKTRGQQVTLSCSPISGHRSVSWYQQTPGQGLQFLFEYFSETQRNKGNFPGRFSGRQFSNSRSEMNVSTLELGDSALYLCASSLLAGQGTGELFFGEGSRLTVL.

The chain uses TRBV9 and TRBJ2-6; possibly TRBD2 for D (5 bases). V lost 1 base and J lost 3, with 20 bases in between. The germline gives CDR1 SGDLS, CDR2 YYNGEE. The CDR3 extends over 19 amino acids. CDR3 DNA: TGTGCCAGCAGCGTATGGAGGCTAGCAGGTTCTCTTGGGGCCAACGTCCTGACTTTC. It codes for CASSVWRLAGSLGANVLTF.

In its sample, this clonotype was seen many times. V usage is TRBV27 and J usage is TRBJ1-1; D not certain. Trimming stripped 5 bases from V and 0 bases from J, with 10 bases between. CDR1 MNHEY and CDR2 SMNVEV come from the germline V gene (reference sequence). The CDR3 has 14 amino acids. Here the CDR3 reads CASSPTRLNTEAFF. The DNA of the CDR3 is TGTGCCAGCAGTCCAACGCGATTGAACACTGAAGCTTTCTTT.

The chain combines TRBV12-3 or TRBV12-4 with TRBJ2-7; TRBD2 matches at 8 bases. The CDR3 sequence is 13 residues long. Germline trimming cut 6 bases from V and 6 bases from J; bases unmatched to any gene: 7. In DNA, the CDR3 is TGTGCCAGCAGCCGATGGACTAGCCTCGAGCAGTACTTC. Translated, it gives CASSRWTSLEQYF.

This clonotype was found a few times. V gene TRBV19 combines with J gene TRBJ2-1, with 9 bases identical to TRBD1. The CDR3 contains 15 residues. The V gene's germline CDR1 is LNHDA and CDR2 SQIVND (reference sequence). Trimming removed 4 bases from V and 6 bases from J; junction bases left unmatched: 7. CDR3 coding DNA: TGTGCCAGTAGTACCCCCGGGACAGGGATCAATGAGCAGTTCTTC. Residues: CASSTPGTGINEQFF.

CDR3 residues: CASSPAGTGDDTQYF. CDR3 nucleotide sequence: TGTGCCAGCAGTCCCGCCGGGACAGGGGACGATACGCAGTATTTT. The V and J genes are TRBV12-3 or TRBV12-4 and TRBJ2-3; TRBD1 agrees at 10 bases. This CDR3 contains 15 residues. Trimming took 5 bases from V and 6 from J; bases not matched to a gene: 8.

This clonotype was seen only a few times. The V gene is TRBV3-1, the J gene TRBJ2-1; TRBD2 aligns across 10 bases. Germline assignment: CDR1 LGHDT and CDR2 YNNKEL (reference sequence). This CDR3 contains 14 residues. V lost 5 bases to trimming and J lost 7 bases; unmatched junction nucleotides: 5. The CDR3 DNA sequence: TGTGCCAGCAGCTCGGGACTAGCGACGAATGAGCAGTTCTTC. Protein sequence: CASSSGLATNEQFF.

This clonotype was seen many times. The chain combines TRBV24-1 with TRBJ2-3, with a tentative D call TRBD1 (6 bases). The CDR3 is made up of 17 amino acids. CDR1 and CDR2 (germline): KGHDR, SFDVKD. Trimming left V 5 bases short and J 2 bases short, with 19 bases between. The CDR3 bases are TGTGCCACCAGTGCAGGGAGCCAGGGGCCATCCACAGATACGCAGTATTTT. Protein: CATSAGSQGPSTDTQYF.

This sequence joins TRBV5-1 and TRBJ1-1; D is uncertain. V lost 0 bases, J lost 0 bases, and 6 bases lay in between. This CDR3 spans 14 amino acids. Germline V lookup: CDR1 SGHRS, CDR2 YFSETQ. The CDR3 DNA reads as TGCGCCAGCAGCTTGGGCGATTTGAACACTGAAGCTTTCTTT. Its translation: CASSLGDLNTEAFF.

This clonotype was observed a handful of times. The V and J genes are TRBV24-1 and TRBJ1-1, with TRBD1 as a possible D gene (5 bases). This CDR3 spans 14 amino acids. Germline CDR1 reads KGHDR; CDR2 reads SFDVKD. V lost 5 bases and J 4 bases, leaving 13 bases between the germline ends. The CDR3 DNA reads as TGTGCCACCAGTGCGAGGGGTCAGGGCACTGAAGCTTTCTTT. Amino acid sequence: CATSARGQGTEAFF.

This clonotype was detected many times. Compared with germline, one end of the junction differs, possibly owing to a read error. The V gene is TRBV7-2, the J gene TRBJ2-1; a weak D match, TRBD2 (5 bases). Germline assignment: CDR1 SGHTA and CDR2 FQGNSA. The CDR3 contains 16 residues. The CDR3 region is CASSLGTAGPHTLFNF. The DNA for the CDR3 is TGTGCCAGCAGCTTAGGTACCGCGGGCCCCCATACCTTGTTCAACTTC. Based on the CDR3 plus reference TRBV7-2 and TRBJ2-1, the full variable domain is GAGVSQSPSNKVTEKGKDVELRCDPISGHTALYWYRQSLGQGLEFLIYFQGNSAPDKSGLPSDRFSAERTGGSVSTLTIQRTQQEDSAVYLCASSLGTAGPHTLFNFGPGTRLTVL.

In DNA form, the CDR3 reads TGTGCCAGCAGCTCCGACCCGACAGGCCCGTACCAAGAGACCCAGTACTTC. Translated: CASSSDPTGPYQETQYF. The chain has TRBV12-3 or TRBV12-4 and TRBJ2-5, with D possibly TRBD1 on 6 matching bases. Between the trimmed V and J ends, which lost 6 bases and 0 bases, there was a span of 20 bases. The CDR3 totals 17 residues.